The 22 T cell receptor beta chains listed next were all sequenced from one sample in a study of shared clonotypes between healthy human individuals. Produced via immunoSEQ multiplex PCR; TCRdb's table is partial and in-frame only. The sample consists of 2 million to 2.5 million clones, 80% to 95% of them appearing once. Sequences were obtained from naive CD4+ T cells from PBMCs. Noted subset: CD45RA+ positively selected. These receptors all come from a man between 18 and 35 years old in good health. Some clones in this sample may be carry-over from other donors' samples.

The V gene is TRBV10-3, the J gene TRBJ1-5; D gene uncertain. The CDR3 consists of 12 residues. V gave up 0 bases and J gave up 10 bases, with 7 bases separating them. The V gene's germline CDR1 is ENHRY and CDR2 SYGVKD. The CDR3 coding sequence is TGTGCCATCAGTGAGTCGGGGAGACCCCAGCATTTT. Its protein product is CAISESGRPQHF.

The CDR3 DNA reads as TGTGCCAGCAGTTTTTCGGCGTTAGGCTATGGCTACACCTTC. Encoded protein: CASSFSALGYGYTF. The chain employs TRBV28 and TRBJ1-2; D remains unclear. V gave up 3 bases and J gave up 4 bases, with 12 bases separating them. Germline V gene lookup returns CDR1 MDHEN and CDR2 SYDVKM. The CDR3 has 14 amino acids.

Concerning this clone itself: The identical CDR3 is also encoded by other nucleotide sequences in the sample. DNA for the CDR3: TGTGCCAGCAGCCTGGGGGGGCCCCGTGAGACCCAGTACTTC. Translated, it gives CASSLGGPRETQYF. The V call is TRBV7-3, the J call TRBJ2-5; D is possibly TRBD2 (7 bases). Germline CDR1 and CDR2: SGHTA and FQGTGA. Trimming left V 5 bases short and J 5 bases short, with 15 bases between. This CDR3 is built from 14 residues.

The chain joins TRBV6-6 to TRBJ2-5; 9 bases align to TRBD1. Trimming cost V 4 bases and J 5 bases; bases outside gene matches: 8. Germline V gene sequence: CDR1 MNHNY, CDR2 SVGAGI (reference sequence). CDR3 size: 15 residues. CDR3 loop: CASSWGQGFGETQYF. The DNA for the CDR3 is TGTGCCAGCAGTTGGGGACAGGGTTTTGGGGAGACCCAGTACTTC.

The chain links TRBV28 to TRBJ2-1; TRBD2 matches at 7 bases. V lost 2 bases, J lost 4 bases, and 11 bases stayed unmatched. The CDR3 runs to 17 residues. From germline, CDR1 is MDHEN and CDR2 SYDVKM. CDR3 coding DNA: TGTGCCAGCAGTTTACGTTCGCGGGAGAAGGCTTACAATGAGCAGTTCTTC. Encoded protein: CASSLRSREKAYNEQFF.

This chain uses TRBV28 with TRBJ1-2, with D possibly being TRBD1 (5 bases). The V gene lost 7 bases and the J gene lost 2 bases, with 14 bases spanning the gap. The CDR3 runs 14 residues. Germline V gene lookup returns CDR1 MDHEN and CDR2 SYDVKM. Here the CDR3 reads CASTLTGGNYGYTF. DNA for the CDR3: TGTGCCAGCACTCTTACGGGGGGGAACTATGGCTACACCTTC.

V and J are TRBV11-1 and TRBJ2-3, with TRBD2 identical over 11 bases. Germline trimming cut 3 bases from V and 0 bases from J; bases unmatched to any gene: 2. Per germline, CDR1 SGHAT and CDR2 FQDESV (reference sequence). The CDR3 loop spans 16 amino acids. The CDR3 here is CASSFLAGGSTDTQYF. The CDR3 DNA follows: TGTGCCAGCAGCTTCCTAGCGGGAGGAAGCACAGATACGCAGTATTTT.

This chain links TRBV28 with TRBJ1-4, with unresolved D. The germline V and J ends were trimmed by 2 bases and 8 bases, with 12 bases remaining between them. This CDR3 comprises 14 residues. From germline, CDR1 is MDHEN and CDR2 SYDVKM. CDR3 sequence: CASSLDPRPEKLFF. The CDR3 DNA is TGTGCCAGCAGTTTAGACCCCCGACCCGAAAAACTGTTTTTT.

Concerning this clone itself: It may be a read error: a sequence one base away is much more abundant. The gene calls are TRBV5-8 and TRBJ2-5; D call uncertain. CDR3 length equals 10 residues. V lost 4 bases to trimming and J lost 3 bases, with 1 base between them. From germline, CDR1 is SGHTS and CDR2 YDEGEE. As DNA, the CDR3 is TGTGCCAGCAGCGAAGAGACCCAGTACTTC. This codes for CASSEETQYF.

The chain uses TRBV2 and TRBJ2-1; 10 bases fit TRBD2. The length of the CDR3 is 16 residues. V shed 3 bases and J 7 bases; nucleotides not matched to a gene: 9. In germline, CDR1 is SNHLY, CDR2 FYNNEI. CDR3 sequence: CASSEGSGRAVNEQFF. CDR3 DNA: TGTGCCAGCAGTGAGGGCAGCGGGAGGGCCGTAAATGAGCAGTTCTTC.

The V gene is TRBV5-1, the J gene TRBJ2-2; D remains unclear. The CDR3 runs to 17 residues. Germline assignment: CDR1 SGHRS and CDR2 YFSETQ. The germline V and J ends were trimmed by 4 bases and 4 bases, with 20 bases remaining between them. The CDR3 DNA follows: TGCGCCAGCAGCACTGGCGTTTCGGCAGATGTCACCGGGGAGCTGTTTTTT. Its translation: CASSTGVSADVTGELFF.

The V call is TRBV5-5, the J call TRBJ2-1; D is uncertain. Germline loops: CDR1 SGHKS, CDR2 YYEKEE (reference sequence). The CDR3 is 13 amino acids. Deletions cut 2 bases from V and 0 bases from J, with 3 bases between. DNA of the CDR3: TGTGCCAGCAGCTTACCCTCCTACAATGAGCAGTTCTTC. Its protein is CASSLPSYNEQFF.

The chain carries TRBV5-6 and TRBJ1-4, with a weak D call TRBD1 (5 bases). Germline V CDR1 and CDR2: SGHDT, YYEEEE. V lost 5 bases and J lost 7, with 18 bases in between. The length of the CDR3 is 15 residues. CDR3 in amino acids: CASSLSRGSAEKLFF. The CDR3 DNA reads TGTGCCAGCAGTTTGTCTAGGGGTTCTGCTGAAAAACTGTTTTTT.

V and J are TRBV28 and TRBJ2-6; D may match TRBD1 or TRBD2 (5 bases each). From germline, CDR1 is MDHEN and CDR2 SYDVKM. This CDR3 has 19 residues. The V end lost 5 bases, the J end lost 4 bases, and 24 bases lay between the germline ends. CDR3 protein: CASSPILQAWGNGANVLTF. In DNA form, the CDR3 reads TGTGCCAGCAGTCCGATTCTACAGGCCTGGGGGAACGGGGCCAACGTCCTGACTTTC.

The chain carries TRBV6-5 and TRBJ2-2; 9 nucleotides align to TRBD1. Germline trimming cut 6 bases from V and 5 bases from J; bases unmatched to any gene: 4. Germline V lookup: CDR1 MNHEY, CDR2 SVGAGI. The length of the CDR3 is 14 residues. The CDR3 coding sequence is TGTGCCAGCAGGTGGGACAGGGTAACCGGGGAGCTGTTTTTT. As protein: CASRWDRVTGELFF.

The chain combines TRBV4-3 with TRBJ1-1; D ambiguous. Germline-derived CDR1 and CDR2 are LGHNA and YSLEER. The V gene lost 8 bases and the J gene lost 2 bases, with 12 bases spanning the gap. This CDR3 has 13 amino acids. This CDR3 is CASVLDGNTEAFF. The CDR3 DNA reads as TGCGCCAGCGTTTTGGACGGAAACACTGAAGCTTTCTTT.

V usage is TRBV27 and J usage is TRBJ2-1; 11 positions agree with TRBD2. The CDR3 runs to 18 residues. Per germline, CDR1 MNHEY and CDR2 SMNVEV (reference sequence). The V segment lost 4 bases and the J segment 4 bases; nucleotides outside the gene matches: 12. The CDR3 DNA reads TGTGCCAGCAGTTCCCCCCTTGGGGGGACTAGCGGTTACAATGAGCAGTTCTTC. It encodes CASSSPLGGTSGYNEQFF.

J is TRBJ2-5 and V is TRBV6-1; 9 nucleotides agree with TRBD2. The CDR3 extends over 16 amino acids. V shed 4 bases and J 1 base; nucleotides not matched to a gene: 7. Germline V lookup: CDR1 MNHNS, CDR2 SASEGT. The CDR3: CASSAQTSGTQETQYF. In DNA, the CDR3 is TGTGCCAGCAGTGCCCAGACTAGCGGAACCCAAGAGACCCAGTACTTC.

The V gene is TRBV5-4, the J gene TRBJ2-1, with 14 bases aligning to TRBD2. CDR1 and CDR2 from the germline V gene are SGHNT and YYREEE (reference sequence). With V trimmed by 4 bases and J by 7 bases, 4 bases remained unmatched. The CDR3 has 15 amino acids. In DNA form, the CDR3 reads TGTGCCAGCAGCCCCCGGACTAGCGGGAGGAATGAGCAGTTCTTC. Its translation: CASSPRTSGRNEQFF. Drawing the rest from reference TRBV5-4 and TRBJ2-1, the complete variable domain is ETGVTQSPTHLIKTRGQQVTLRCSSQSGHNTVSWYQQALGQGPQFIFQYYREEENGRGNFPPRFSGLQFPNYSSELNVNALELDDSALYLCASSPRTSGRNEQFFGPGTRLTVL.

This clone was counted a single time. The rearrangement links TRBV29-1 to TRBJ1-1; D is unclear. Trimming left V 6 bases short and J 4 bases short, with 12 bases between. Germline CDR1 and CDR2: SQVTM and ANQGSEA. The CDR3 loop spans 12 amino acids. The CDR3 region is CSVGTEITEAFF. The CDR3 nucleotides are TGCAGCGTCGGCACTGAAATCACTGAAGCTTTCTTT.

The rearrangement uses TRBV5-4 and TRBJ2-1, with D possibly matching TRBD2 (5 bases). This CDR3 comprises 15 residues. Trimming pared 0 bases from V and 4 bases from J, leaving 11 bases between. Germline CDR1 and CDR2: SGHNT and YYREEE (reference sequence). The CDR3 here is CASSLVPGSYNEQFF. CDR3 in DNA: TGTGCCAGCAGCTTGGTTCCGGGATCGTACAATGAGCAGTTCTTC. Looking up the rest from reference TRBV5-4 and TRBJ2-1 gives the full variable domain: ETGVTQSPTHLIKTRGQQVTLRCSSQSGHNTVSWYQQALGQGPQFIFQYYREEENGRGNFPPRFSGLQFPNYSSELNVNALELDDSALYLCASSLVPGSYNEQFFGPGTRLTVL.

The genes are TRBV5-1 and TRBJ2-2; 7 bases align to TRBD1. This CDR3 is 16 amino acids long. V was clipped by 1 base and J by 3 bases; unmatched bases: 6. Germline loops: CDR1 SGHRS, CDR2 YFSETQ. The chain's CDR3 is CASSLRVQGDTGELFF. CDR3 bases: TGCGCCAGCAGCTTGAGGGTGCAGGGGGACACCGGGGAGCTGTTTTTT.